These 8 T cell receptor beta chains were all obtained from the same sample, sequenced in a study of blood T cell repertoires in COVID-19. Here immunoSEQ multiplex PCR was the method, and the copy in TCRdb shows in-frame clones only, minus some. The sample records around 100,000 clones, 89% being singletons. Sequencing was performed on peripheral blood. The receptors were sampled from a woman aged 55-70 years with acute or convalescent COVID-19.

The chain combines TRBV3-1 (or the pseudogene TRBV3-2) with TRBJ2-1; 8 bases agree with TRBD1. Trimming cost V 5 bases and J 5 bases; bases outside gene matches: 8. In germline, CDR1 is LGHDT, CDR2 YNNKEL (reference sequence). The CDR3 has 15 residues. DNA for the CDR3: TGTGCCAGCAGCTCCCGACAGGGGAACGACAATGAGCAGTTCTTC. Translated, it gives CASSSRQGNDNEQFF.

This clone is a singleton in its sample. CDR3 sequence reads: CASSFHYSTEAFF. DNA for the CDR3: TGTGCCAGCAGTTTCCATTACAGCACTGAAGCTTTCTTT. The chain employs TRBV28 and TRBJ1-1, with D unresolved. V lost 3 bases and J lost 4, with 9 bases in between. CDR3 length: 13 residues. Per germline, CDR1 MDHEN and CDR2 SYDVKM.

The V call is TRBV3-1 (or the pseudogene TRBV3-2), the J call TRBJ1-1, with 7 bases aligning to TRBD1. V trimming: 4 bases; J trimming: 5 bases; junction bases outside the gene matches: 4. Germline V gene sequence: CDR1 LGHDT, CDR2 YNNKEL (reference sequence). There are 13 residues in the CDR3. In DNA, the CDR3 is TGTGCCAGCAGCCTAACAGGGGAAACTGAAGCTTTCTTT. Its protein product is CASSLTGETEAFF.

DNA for the CDR3: TGTGCCAGCAGTCCGGGACAGGCCTCCAATCAGCCCCAGCATTTT. It yields the protein CASSPGQASNQPQHF. This chain links TRBV27 with TRBJ1-5, with TRBD1 identical over 8 bases. Germline V gives CDR1 MNHEY, CDR2 SMNVEV (reference sequence). This CDR3 has 15 amino acids. The junction had 6 bases not matched to a gene; V was cut back by 5 bases and J by 3 bases.

In this sample, this clone turned up once. As DNA, the CDR3 is TGTGCCAGCACCTCCCAAACCGGGAGCTTTAGGTGGGAGACCCAGTACTTC. Its protein product is CASTSQTGSFRWETQYF. The chain has TRBV7-2 and TRBJ2-5, with D perhaps TRBD2 (6 bases). CDR1 SGHTA and CDR2 FQGNSA come from the germline V gene. The CDR3 is 17 residues long. Trimming removed 7 bases from V and 5 bases from J, with 26 bases in between. The variable domain in full, completed from reference TRBV7-2 and TRBJ2-5, reads GAGVSQSPSNKVTEKGKDVELRCDPISGHTALYWYRQSLGQGLEFLIYFQGNSAPDKSGLPSDRFSAERTGGSVSTLTIQRTQQEDSAVYLCASTSQTGSFRWETQYFGPGTRLLVL.

This sequence joins TRBV4-2 and TRBJ2-2, with a possible D match to TRBD2 (5 bases). CDR1 is LGHNA, CDR2 YNFKEQ, per germline. Trimming took off 0 bases at V and 5 bases at J, with 10 bases between the two ends. The CDR3 extends over 15 amino acids. CDR3 residues: CASSQDRGVTGELFF. In DNA, the CDR3 is TGTGCCAGCAGCCAAGATCGGGGAGTTACCGGGGAGCTGTTTTTT.

The chain uses TRBV2 and TRBJ1-2; perhaps TRBD1 as D (5 bases). The CDR3 contains 16 residues. V lost 2 bases and J lost 4, with 17 bases in between. Germline CDR1 SNHLY, CDR2 FYNNEI. The DNA of the CDR3 is TGTGCCAGCAGTGAACGGTTCAGGGATCTGGTCTATGGCTACACCTTC. Amino acid sequence: CASSERFRDLVYGYTF.

The V and J genes are TRBV19 and TRBJ2-3; D is possibly TRBD2 (6 bases). Trimming shortened V by 8 bases and J by 2 bases, and 17 bases separated the two germline ends. From germline, CDR1 is LNHDA and CDR2 SQIVND (reference sequence). The CDR3 is made up of 15 amino acids. This chain's CDR3 is CASGRGLLNTDTQYF. In DNA, the CDR3 is TGTGCCAGTGGAAGGGGACTTTTAAACACAGATACGCAGTATTTT. The full variable domain, with the rest looked up from reference TRBV19 and TRBJ2-3, is DGGITQSPKYLFRKEGQNVTLSCEQNLNHDAMYWYRQDPGQGLRLIYYSQIVNDFQKGDIAEGYSVSREKKESFPLTVTSAQKNPTAFYLCASGRGLLNTDTQYFGPGTRLTVL.